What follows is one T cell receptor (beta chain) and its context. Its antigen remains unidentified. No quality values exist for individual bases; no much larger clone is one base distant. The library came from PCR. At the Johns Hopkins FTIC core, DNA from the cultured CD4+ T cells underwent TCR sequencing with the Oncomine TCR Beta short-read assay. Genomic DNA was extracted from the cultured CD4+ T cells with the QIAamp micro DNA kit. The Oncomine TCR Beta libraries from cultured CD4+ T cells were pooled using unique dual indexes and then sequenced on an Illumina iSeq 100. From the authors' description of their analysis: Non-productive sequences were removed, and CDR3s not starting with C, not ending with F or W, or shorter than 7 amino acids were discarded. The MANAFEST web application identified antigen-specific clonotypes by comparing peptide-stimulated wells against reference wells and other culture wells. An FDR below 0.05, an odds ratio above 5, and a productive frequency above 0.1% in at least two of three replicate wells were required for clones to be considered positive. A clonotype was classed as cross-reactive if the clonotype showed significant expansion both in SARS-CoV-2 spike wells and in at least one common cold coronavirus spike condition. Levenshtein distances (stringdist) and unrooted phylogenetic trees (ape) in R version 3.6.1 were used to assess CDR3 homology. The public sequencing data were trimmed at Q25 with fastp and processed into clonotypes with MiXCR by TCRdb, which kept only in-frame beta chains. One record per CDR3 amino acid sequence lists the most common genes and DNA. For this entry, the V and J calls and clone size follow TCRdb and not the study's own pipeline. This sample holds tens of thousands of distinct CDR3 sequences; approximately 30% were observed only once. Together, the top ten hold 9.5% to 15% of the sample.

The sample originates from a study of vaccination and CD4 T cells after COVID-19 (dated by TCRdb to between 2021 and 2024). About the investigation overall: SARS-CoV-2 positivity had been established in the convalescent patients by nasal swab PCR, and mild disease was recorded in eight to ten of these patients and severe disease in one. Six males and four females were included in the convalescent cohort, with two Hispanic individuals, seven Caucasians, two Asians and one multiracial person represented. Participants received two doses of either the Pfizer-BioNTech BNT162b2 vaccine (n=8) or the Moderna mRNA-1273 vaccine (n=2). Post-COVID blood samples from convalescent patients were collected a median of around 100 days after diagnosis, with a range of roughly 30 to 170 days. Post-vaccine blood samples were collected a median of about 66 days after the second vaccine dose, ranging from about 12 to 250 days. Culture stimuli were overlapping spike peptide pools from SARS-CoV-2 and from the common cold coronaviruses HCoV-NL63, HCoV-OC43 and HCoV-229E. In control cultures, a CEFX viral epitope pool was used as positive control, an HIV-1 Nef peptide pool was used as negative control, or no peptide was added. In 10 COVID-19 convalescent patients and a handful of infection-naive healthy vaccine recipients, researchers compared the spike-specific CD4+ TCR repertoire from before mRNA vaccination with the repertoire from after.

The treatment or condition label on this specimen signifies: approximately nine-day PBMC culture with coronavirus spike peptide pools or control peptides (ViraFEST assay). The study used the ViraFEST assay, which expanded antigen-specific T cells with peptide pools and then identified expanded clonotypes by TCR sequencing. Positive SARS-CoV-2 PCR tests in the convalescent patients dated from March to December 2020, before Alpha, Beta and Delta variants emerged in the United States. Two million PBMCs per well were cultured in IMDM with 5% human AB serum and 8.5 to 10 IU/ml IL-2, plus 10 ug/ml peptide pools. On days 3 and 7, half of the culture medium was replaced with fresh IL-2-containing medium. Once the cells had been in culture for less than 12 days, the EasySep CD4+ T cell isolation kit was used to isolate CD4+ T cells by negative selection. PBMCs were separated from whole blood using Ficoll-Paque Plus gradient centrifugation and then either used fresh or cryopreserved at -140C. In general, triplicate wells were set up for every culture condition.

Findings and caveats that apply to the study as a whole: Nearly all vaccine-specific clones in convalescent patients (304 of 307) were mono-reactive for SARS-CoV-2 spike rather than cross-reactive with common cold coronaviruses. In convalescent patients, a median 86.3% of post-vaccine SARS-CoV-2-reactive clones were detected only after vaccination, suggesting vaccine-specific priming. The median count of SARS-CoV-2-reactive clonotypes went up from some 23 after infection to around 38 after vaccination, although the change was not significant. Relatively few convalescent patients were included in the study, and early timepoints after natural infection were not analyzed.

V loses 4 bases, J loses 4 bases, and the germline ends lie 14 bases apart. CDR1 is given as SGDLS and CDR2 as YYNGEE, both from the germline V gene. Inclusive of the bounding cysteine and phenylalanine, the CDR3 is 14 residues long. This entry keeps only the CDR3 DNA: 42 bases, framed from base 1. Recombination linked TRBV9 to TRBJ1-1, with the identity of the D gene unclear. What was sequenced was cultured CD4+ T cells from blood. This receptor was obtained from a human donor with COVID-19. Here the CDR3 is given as CASSSRLTSTEAFF. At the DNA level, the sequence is TGTGCCAGCAGCTCAAGACTGACTAGCACTGAAGCTTTCTTT.